Each of the 22 T cell receptor beta chains below was sequenced from the same sample in a study of control samples from healthy donors and cancer patients. Sequenced by immunoSEQ multiplex PCR; TCRdb stores in-frame clones only, minus some. The sample lists about 130,000 clones, over 75% occurring once. Sequenced sample: blood. The source of these receptors is a man in his forties in good health.

The rearrangement links TRBV15 to TRBJ1-3; D may be TRBD1 (5 bases). The CDR3 has 19 residues. Germline CDR1 reads LNHNV; CDR2 reads YYDKDF (reference sequence). Trimming left V 0 bases short and J 3 bases short, with 21 bases between. CDR3 nucleotide sequence: TGTGCCACCAGCAGAGATCCCCCCACGGCAGGGTATTTTGGAAACACCATATATTTT. Translation: CATSRDPPTAGYFGNTIYF.

This chain joins TRBV10-1 and TRBJ2-1; unclear D gene. Germline assignment: CDR1 WNHNN and CDR2 SYGVQD (reference sequence). Deletions cut 6 bases from V and 6 bases from J, with 12 bases between. This CDR3 spans 13 amino acids. The CDR3 region has the DNA TGCGCCAGCAGCCAAACACTGGGCAATGAGCAGTTCTTC. It encodes CASSQTLGNEQFF.

The chain couples TRBV6-6 to TRBJ1-3, with no clear D. CDR1 and CDR2 (germline): MNHNY, SVGAGI (reference sequence). V shed 8 bases and J shed 5 bases, with 13 bases lying between them. The CDR3 has 13 residues. CDR3: CASSGPGRNTIYF. DNA of the CDR3: TGTGCCAGCTCAGGCCCCGGGAGAAACACCATATATTTT.

This chain joins TRBV30 and TRBJ1-1; 9 bases are shared with TRBD1. The CDR3 contains 16 residues. The trim removed 4 bases at V and 4 bases at J, leaving 13 bases unmatched. Germline V gene lookup returns CDR1 GTSNPN and CDR2 SVGIG (reference sequence). The DNA of the CDR3 is TGTGCCTGGACCCCCGCCGGGACAGGGTATGGCACTGAAGCTTTCTTT. It is translated as CAWTPAGTGYGTEAFF. Based on the CDR3 plus reference TRBV30 and TRBJ1-1, the full variable domain is SQTIHQWPATLVQPVGSPLSLECTVEGTSNPNLYWYRQAAGRGLQLLFYSVGIGQISSEVPQNLSASRPQDRQFILSSKKLLLSDSGFYLCAWTPAGTGYGTEAFFGQGTRLTVV.

This chain joins TRBV9 and TRBJ2-1, with 9 bases aligning to TRBD2. Germline V CDR1 and CDR2: SGDLS, YYNGEE. The junction had 9 bases not matched to a gene; V was cut back by 3 bases and J by 5 bases. The CDR3 length is 16 residues. The DNA of the CDR3 is TGTGCCAGCAGCGCCATCTTTAGCGGGGGCCACAATGAGCAGTTCTTC. Amino acid sequence: CASSAIFSGGHNEQFF. Variable domain in full (rest from reference TRBV9 and TRBJ2-1): DSGVTQTPKHLITATGQRVTLRCSPRSGDLSVYWYQQSLDQGLQFLIQYYNGEERAKGNILERFSAQQFPDLHSELNLSSLELGDSALYFCASSAIFSGGHNEQFFGPGTRLTVL.

J is TRBJ2-7 and V is TRBV12-3 or TRBV12-4, with no clear D. V gave up 3 bases and J gave up 3 bases, with 6 bases separating them. The CDR3 has 12 amino acids. The DNA for the CDR3 is TGTGCCAGCAGTTTCCCGGACTACGAGCAGTACTTC. Translation: CASSFPDYEQYF.

The table lists this clone with a count of one. The V and J genes are TRBV5-6 and TRBJ1-6; D remains ambiguous. There are 15 residues in the CDR3. CDR1 and CDR2 (germline): SGHDT, YYEEEE. Trimming pared 0 bases from V and 5 bases from J, leaving 9 bases between. The DNA for the CDR3 is TGTGCCAGCAGCTTGGATGGCAGTCATAATTCACCCCTCCACTTT. Translating gives CASSLDGSHNSPLHF.

The chain combines TRBV24-1 with TRBJ1-5, with D possibly matching TRBD1 (6 bases). CDR1 is KGHDR and CDR2 is SFDVKD in the germline V gene. The CDR3 is made up of 13 amino acids. Trimming removed 5 bases from V and 7 bases from J, with 11 bases in between. CDR3 bases: TGTGCCACCAGTGTTAGGGACAACCAGCCCCAGCATTTT. Residues: CATSVRDNQPQHF.

DNA for the CDR3: TGTGCCAGCAGCTTGGGGACTAGCGGGGCTCTCTTATACTTC. Residues: CASSLGTSGALLYF. This chain connects TRBV5-6 to TRBJ2-7; 12 bases fit TRBD2. The CDR3 contains 14 residues. In germline, CDR1 is SGHDT, CDR2 YYEEEE. J lost 13 bases, V lost 0 bases, and 8 bases had no gene match.

This clone was counted between two and nine times. The rearrangement joins TRBV19 to TRBJ1-6; 7 positions match TRBD1. The CDR3 runs to 14 residues. J lost 7 bases, V lost 7 bases, and 7 bases had no gene match. Germline CDR1 LNHDA, CDR2 SQIVND (reference sequence). The CDR3 spells CASKWAGGNSPLHF. CDR3 in DNA: TGTGCCAGTAAATGGGCAGGGGGAAATTCACCCCTCCACTTT.

J is TRBJ2-5 and V is TRBV9; the D is unclear. Germline CDR1 SGDLS, CDR2 YYNGEE. The CDR3 is made up of 11 amino acids. Trimming took 4 bases from V and 3 from J, leaving 4 bases between them. CDR3 amino acids: CASSIEETQYF. The CDR3 bases are TGTGCCAGCAGCATCGAAGAGACCCAGTACTTC.

The chain's CDR3 is CASSMGQAVGGYTF. The CDR3 DNA sequence: TGCGCCAGCAGCATGGGACAGGCGGTTGGCGGCTACACCTTC. The rearrangement links TRBV5-1 to TRBJ1-2, with 8 bases identical to TRBD1. Germline CDR1 SGHRS, CDR2 YFSETQ. This CDR3 spans 14 amino acids. V gave up 4 bases and J gave up 8 bases; unmatched junction bases: 10.

This clone was recorded once. V usage is TRBV12-3 or TRBV12-4 and J usage is TRBJ1-3; no definite D call. The V gene lost 6 bases and the J gene lost 0 bases, with 6 bases spanning the gap. The CDR3 is made up of 13 amino acids. CDR3 coding DNA: TGTGCCAGCAGCATGAGCTCTGGAAACACCATATATTTT. This codes for CASSMSSGNTIYF.

This clone was counted a single time. The V and J genes are TRBV11-2 and TRBJ2-7, with D possibly TRBD1 on 5 matching bases. The germline gives CDR1 SGHAT, CDR2 FQNNGV. There are 16 residues in the CDR3. V dropped 5 bases and J dropped 1 base, with 18 bases sitting between them. CDR3 bases: TGTGCCAGCAGCCCAGGTAGGACAATGAATTCCTACGAGCAGTACTTC. It codes for CASSPGRTMNSYEQYF.

The chain uses TRBV27 and TRBJ1-6; possible D gene TRBD1, 5 bases. The CDR3 spans 15 residues. Germline CDR1 reads MNHEY; CDR2 reads SMNVEV (reference sequence). Between the trimmed V and J ends, which lost 5 bases and 4 bases, there was a span of 12 bases. The CDR3 loop is CASSTGDGYNSPLHF. The CDR3 bases are TGTGCCAGCAGTACGGGGGACGGTTATAATTCACCCCTCCACTTT.

The chain has TRBV25-1 and TRBJ1-6; D uncertain. This CDR3 region has 13 residues. In germline, CDR1 is MGHDK, CDR2 SYGVNS. Deletions cut 4 bases from V and 4 bases from J, with 5 bases between. The CDR3 region has the DNA TGTGCCAGCAGTGTGGGATATAATTCACCCCTCCACTTT. Translated, it gives CASSVGYNSPLHF.

The sample holds a few counts of this clone. V gene TRBV4-1 combines with J gene TRBJ2-7; 13 bases match TRBD2. The CDR3 covers 16 residues. Germline V gene data show CDR1 as MGHRA and CDR2 as YSYEKL. V trimming: 0 bases; J trimming: 4 bases; junction bases outside the gene matches: 3. The CDR3 sequence: CASSQDPTSGGYEQYF. In DNA, the CDR3 is TGCGCCAGCAGCCAAGACCCGACTAGCGGGGGGTACGAGCAGTACTTC.

This clone is a singleton in its sample. The chain combines TRBV2 with TRBJ1-1; weak D call: TRBD1 (5 bases). V dropped 4 bases and J dropped 8 bases, with 17 bases sitting between them. This CDR3 region has 14 residues. CDR1 and CDR2 from the germline V gene are SNHLY and FYNNEI. The CDR3: CASSAQGVNEEAFF. As DNA, the CDR3 is TGTGCCAGCAGTGCCCAGGGTGTGAACGAGGAAGCTTTCTTT. Combining the CDR3 with reference TRBV2 and TRBJ1-1 gives the whole variable domain EPEVTQTPSHQVTQMGQEVILRCVPISNHLYFYWYRQILGQKVEFLVSFYNNEISEKSEIFDDQFSVERPDGSNFTLKIRSTKLEDSAMYFCASSAQGVNEEAFFGQGTRLTVV.

The chain couples TRBV27 to TRBJ2-7; TRBD1 is a possible D gene (6 bases). Trimming stripped 2 bases from V and 9 bases from J, with 14 bases between. The CDR3 covers 13 residues. In germline, CDR1 is MNHEY, CDR2 SMNVEV (reference sequence). The CDR3 region has the DNA TGTGCCAGCAGTTTAACCCAGGGGCGGGTGCAGTACTTC. Its translation is CASSLTQGRVQYF.

The genes are TRBV6-5 and TRBJ1-2; the D gene is possibly TRBD1 (6 bases). Germline lookup yields CDR1 MNHEY and CDR2 SVGAGI. The CDR3 runs to 13 residues. Trimming left V 0 bases short and J 9 bases short, with 11 bases between. CDR3 residues: CASSYSSTGSYTF. DNA for the CDR3: TGTGCCAGCAGTTACTCGAGTACAGGGAGCTACACCTTC.

The V gene is TRBV5-1, the J gene TRBJ2-3, with 7 nucleotides matching TRBD2. This CDR3 is built from 13 residues. Looked up from germline, CDR1 is SGHRS and CDR2 is YFSETQ. J lost 4 bases, V lost 2 bases, and 1 base had no gene match. The CDR3 coding sequence is TGCGCCAGCAGCTTTGGGGGGGCAGATACGCAGTATTTT. It yields the protein CASSFGGADTQYF.

The J gene is TRBJ2-1, the V gene TRBV10-3; 7 positions agree with TRBD1. Germline values: CDR1 ENHRY, CDR2 SYGVKD. V shed 6 bases and J 5 bases; nucleotides not matched to a gene: 10. The CDR3 is made up of 15 amino acids. The CDR3 loop reads CAIRATGTENNEQFF. In nucleotides, the CDR3 is TGTGCCATCAGAGCAACCGGGACAGAGAACAATGAGCAGTTCTTC.